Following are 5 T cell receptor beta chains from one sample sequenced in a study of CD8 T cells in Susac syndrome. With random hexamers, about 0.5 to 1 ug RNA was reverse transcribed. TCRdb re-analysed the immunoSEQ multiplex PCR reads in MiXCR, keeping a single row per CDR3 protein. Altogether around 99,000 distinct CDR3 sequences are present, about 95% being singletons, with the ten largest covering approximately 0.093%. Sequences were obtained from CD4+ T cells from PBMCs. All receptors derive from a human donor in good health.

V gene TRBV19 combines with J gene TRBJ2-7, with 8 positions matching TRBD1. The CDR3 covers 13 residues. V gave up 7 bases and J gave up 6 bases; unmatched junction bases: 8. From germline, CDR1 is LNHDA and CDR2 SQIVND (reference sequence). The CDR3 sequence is CASNGQGIGEQYF. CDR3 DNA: TGTGCCAGTAACGGACAGGGAATTGGCGAGCAGTACTTC.

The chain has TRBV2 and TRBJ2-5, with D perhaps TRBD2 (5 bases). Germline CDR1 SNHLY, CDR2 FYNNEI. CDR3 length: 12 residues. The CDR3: CAGRERGETQYF. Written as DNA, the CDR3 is TGTGCGGGAAGGGAGAGAGGAGAGACCCAGTACTTC.

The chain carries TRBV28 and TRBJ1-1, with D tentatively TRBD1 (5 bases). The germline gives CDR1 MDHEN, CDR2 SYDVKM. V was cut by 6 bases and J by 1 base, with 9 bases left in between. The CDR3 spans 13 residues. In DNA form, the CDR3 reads TGTGCCAGCAGAACGACAGCGAACACTGAAGCTTTCTTT. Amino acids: CASRTTANTEAFF.

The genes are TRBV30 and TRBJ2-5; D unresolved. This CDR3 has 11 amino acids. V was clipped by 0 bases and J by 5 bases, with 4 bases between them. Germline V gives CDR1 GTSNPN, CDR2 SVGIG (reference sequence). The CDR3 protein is CAWSVRETQYF. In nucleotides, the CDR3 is TGTGCCTGGAGTGTACGGGAGACCCAGTACTTC.

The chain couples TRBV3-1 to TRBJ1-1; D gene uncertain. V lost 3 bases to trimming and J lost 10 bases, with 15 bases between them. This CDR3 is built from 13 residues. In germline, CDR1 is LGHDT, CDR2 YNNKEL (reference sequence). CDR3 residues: CASSHSRAVGAFF. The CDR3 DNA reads TGTGCCAGCAGCCATTCTAGGGCCGTCGGAGCTTTCTTT.